This TCR beta chain was retrieved from a study of T cells in Graves' hyperthyroidism and ophthalmopathy. Study-wide points: Ophthalmopathy could be told apart from stable hyperthyroidism with a 13 V-J model.

The definition of stable Graves' hyperthyroidism was no ophthalmopathy progression within 18 months. These patients, aged 18 to 65, had recently diagnosed hyperthyroidism lasting under 2 months. The CDR3 length is 18 residues. The V gene end was trimmed by 1 base and the J gene end by 3 bases; junction bases not matched to a gene: 7. Per germline, CDR1 GTSNPN and CDR2 SVGIG (reference sequence). Researchers took RNA transcripts and amplified the TCR beta CDR3 regions from them. Using the HTBI primer set, a first-round RT-PCR was run on the TCR CDR3. TCRdb recomputed calls from the multiplex PCR reads with MiXCR, one row per CDR3 protein. The sample lists under 800,000 distinct CDR3 sequences, around 15% occurring once. This clonotype was observed many times. Its antigen is as yet unknown.

The chain recombines TRBV30 with TRBJ2-3; 16 positions match TRBD2. The receptor was derived from a young woman with Graves' hyperthyroidism. The sequencing input was blood. CDR3 bases: TGTGCCTGGAGTGGGGGACTAGCGGGAGGGCCCTCGACAGATACGCAGTATTTT. Protein sequence: CAWSGGLAGGPSTDTQYF.